This T cell receptor (beta chain) was captured in a study of cytomegalovirus exposure and HLA in healthy donors (dated by TCRdb to 2015 to 2018). With respect to the entire study: An earlier analysis of 587 of the donors reported about 280 Gb of sequence data and 117 million unique TCR beta sequences obtained from about 200 million T cells. Approximately 330 gigabases of sequencing data and about 92 million unique TCR sequences made up an early release that covered nearly 650 HLA-typed donors. The genetic ancestry cluster associated with self-reported Caucasian donors included approximately 85% of the roughly 400 genotyped donors. The study was designed to test whether signatures of past pathogen exposure could be identified by cataloging public T cell receptors. Using immunosequencing, the study profiled T cell repertoires from about 620 subjects and related those repertoires to cytomegalovirus serostatus. Besides the first cohort of 550 to 750 subjects, a separate validation cohort made up of over 95 different subjects was used. To predict cytomegalovirus infection status, the study combined high-throughput TCR immunosequencing, statistical association of individual TCRs with disease status, and machine learning. A later analysis re-examined previously published TCR beta repertoires from 500 to 700 donors and added high-resolution HLA genotyping to investigate patterns of TCR occurrence. In the later analysis, no new phenotypic data were used to find candidate immune exposures; instead, reliance was placed on TCR beta sequences and their occurrence across donors. An earlier analysis of approximately 500 of the donors applied high-throughput TCR beta sequencing to assess whether each TCR beta V gene segment acted as functional or pseudogenic. Donor age, sex, ethnicity and CMV serostatus were compiled together with the repertoire data. A later genetic analysis took genome-wide SNP genotypes for about 55% of the roughly 700 donors and used that subset as a discovery cohort. Every discovery cohort repertoire had been produced on one sequencing platform. Class I and class II HLA loci were covered by the typing at four-digit resolution. Typing coverage differed by locus: A, B, C, DRB1 and DQB1 were typed in roughly 620-640 donors, DQA1 in about 500, DPA1 in 600 to 610, and DPB1 in 472. Four to six DR-DQ haplotypes were handled as single units for association and clustering because linkage in the cohort was strong. Across 300 to 400 genotyped donors of the cohort, an average of 235,054 unique TCR beta nucleotide sequences per donor were sequenced, and approximately 19% of those sequences were non-productive. The paper as a whole reports these results and caveats: When HLA alleles, especially DR and DQ, strongly co-occurred, attributing TCR associations to individual alleles was difficult. In a later genetic analysis, a missense DCLRE1C variant was associated with V-gene and J-gene trimming of TCR beta chains, and the association was replicated in an independent cohort. A later analysis found that most CMV-associated TCR beta chains appeared HLA-restricted, with HLA associations seemingly driven largely by CMV exposure. Because the 87-base-pair reads could not distinguish some IMGT-functional V segments, including TRBV6-2 and TRBV6-3, those segments were excluded. The presence/absence analyses assumed that sequencing depth was roughly uniform across donors, and that assumption may not be true. The study gave a list of under 200 TCR beta chains associated with cytomegalovirus. It was suggested by the authors that the approach could potentially be generalized to other disease states and immunological phenotypes. Because HLA typing was missing for some donors at each locus, association tests included only the typed subset. Immune exposure information for the cohort was limited to CMV serostatus. This cohort had only TCR beta chains sequenced, and the lack of alpha or paired-chain data limited which features could be detected. A further reported finding was that TCR beta sequences accurately predicted the HLA-A and HLA-B alleles for most subjects in the first cohort. The classifier was reported to diagnose cytomegalovirus status with high specificity and sensitivity in both the original cohort and the validation cohort. At a false discovery rate of 0.05, a later analysis linked under 20,000 TCR beta sequences to specific HLA alleles. Correlated functional status among segregating V segments might be attributable to linkage disequilibrium, but an unknown experimental factor could not be ruled out. In vitro tests confirmed that a few of the cytomegalovirus-associated TCR beta chains recognize cytomegalovirus antigens. In a later analysis, HLA-associated TCR beta chains were found to be more clonally expanded and to have lower generation probabilities than equally common non-associated chains. Most TCR sequences were seen in very few donors, while some public TCRs were found in many individuals. In a later analysis, the rate of TCR association differed among HLA loci, with DRB1 alleles having the most associated TCRs and HLA-C alleles having the fewest. Over 15 rarely observed V segments, including chromosome 9 orphons, were excluded from the earlier analysis of some 590 of the donors because counts were too low. According to a later genetic analysis, donors in an Asian-associated ancestry cluster had fewer N-insertions in productive TCRs than the approximately 630-donor mean. Several of the top co-occurrence clusters appeared to be linked to parvovirus B19, influenza, CMV and Epstein-Barr virus, according to a later analysis. A cluster of highly shared sequence variants was judged likely to be a technical artifact of the sequencing pipeline. In an earlier analysis of approximately 590 of the donors, most TCR beta V segments appeared in productive rearrangements about 87% or about 30% of the time, broadly matching IMGT annotations.

To note about this clone: Its antigen remains undetermined. No quality values exist for individual bases; no much larger clone is one base distant.

The cohort consisted of 650 to 700 healthy bone marrow donors. At the time of sampling, every cohort member was nominally healthy, though immune exposures that went unrecorded were likely present. The donor tested CMV seropositive and was one of the 289 seropositive cohort members. Each donor provided a peripheral blood sample, and peripheral blood mononuclear cells were used for TCR beta sequencing. The Qiagen DNeasy Blood Extraction Kit was used to extract genomic DNA from the blood cell samples. CDR1 and CDR2, looked up from the germline V gene, are SGHRS and YFSETQ. The CDR3 holds 15 amino acids from the cysteine to the phenylalanine. The sequence is cut down to CDR3 DNA, 45 bases in frame from base 1. V ends up 7 bases short and J 1 base short, with an unmatched junction base count of 9. The library was produced with the immunoSEQ multiplex PCR assay. A mixture of 60 forward primers for TCR Vbeta segments and 13 reverse primers for TCR Jbeta segments was used in the multiplex PCR. A multiplex PCR assay on genomic DNA amplified the CDR3 region of rearranged TCR beta genes. Amplified TCR beta libraries were sequenced as 87-base-pair reads on the Illumina HiSeq System. In the source study's methods: Across the 670 or so repertoires, a later analysis counted tens of millions of unique TCR beta chains, about 10 million of which were shared by at least two donors. Raw reads were error-corrected and collapsed into unique sequences with a nearest-neighbor algorithm that merged closely related sequences to remove PCR and sequencing errors. Alignment of CDR3 sequences to IMGT reference sequences was used to assign V, D and J gene segments. For a sequence to be retained, a match of at least six nucleotides to both a V gene segment and a J gene segment was required. A rearrangement was called productive if the CDR3 had no stop codons and remained in frame with V and J, and every other rearrangement was called non-productive. Following IMGT convention, CDR3 was defined as the stretch from the second conserved V-encoded cysteine to the conserved J-encoded phenylalanine. Sequences without an unambiguous match to a single V gene segment were excluded from the earlier analysis of almost 600 of the donors. In an earlier analysis of several hundred of the donors, a V segment was called functional when productive rearrangements were above 56.7%, and segregating when the standard deviation between donors exceeded 5%. A statistical classification framework was developed to diagnose cytomegalovirus status using the catalog of TCR beta chain sequences. A later analysis assigned V and J genes by comparing TCR nucleotide sequences with IMGT/GENE-DB human TR gene sequences. In a later analysis, CDR3 sequences and most-parsimonious VDJ recombination scenarios were assigned using the TCRdist pipeline. In a later analysis, each TCR beta chain was defined by its CDR3 amino acid sequence together with its V-gene family, and reads without a unique V-gene family were excluded. To address suspected cross-contamination and a sequencing artifact, a later analysis removed a few hundred highly shared, low-generation-probability nucleotide sequences. In a later analysis, a clonal expansion index for each public chain was calculated from normalized within-repertoire ranks of inferred template counts. A later analysis computed generation probabilities with a VDJ recombination model fitted to out-of-frame rearrangements, and checked the results against IGoR. In a later analysis, TCR-TCR, TCR-HLA and TCR-CMV co-occurrence was scored with hypergeometric tests, and a repertoire-size bias correction was applied to TCR pairs. A later analysis estimated false discovery rates by permuting HLA or CMV assignments 20 times. In a later analysis, co-occurring TCRs were grouped using DBSCAN, and TCRdist sequence similarity was added for clustering within HLA-allele-positive subsets. Co-occurrence clustering excluded repertoires with fewer than 30,000 or more than 120,000 public chains, plus five with anomalous nucleotide sharing. Not all clones reach the TCRdb copy of this immuneACCESS table, which keeps in-frame sequences only. Checked studies attribute under half of the gap to unresolved V genes and leave the rest unexplained. The V and J calls and clone size come from that table; D and trimming were worked out from the DNA. The sample has 100,000 or so clones on record, less than 85% of them singletons. About 7.5% of the sample is taken by the ten largest.

Sequencing was done on a sample of PBMCs. This receptor was identified in a man aged 35 to 55 in good health and CMV-seropositive. The rearranged segments are TRBV5-1 and TRBJ2-5; the junction holds 8 bases that match TRBD1. The CDR3 loop reads CASYRGTMSQETQYF. The sequenced DNA is TGCGCCAGCTACAGGGGGACCATGAGCCAAGAGACCCAGTACTTC.